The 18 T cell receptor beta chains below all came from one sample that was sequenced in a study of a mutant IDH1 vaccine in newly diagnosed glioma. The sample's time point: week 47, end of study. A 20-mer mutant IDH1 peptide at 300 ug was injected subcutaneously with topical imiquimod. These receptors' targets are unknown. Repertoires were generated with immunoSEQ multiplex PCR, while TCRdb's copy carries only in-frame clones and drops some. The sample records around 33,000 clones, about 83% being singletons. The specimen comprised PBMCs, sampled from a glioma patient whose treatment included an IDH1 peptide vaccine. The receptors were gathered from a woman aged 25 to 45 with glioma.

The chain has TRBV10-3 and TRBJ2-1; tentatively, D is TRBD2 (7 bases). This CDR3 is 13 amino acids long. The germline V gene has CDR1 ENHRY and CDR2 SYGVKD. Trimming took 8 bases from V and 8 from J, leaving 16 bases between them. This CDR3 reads CAIQGGGLHEQFF. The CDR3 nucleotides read TGTGCCATCCAAGGGGGGGGCCTTCATGAGCAGTTCTTC.

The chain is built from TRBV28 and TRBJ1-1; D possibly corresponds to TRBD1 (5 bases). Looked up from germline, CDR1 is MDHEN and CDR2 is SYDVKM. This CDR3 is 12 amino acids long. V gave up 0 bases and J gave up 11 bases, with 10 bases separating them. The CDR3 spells CASSLWGRDAFF. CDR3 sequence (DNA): TGTGCCAGCAGTTTATGGGGCAGGGACGCTTTCTTT.

CDR3 DNA sequence: TGTGCCAGCCGTAGCGGAACCTACAATGAGCAGTTCTTC. Translating it yields CASRSGTYNEQFF. The V gene is TRBV2, the J gene TRBJ2-1, with TRBD2 as a possible D gene (6 bases). The V gene's germline CDR1 is SNHLY and CDR2 FYNNEI. V gave up 8 bases and J gave up 2 bases, with 10 bases separating them. The CDR3 runs 13 residues.

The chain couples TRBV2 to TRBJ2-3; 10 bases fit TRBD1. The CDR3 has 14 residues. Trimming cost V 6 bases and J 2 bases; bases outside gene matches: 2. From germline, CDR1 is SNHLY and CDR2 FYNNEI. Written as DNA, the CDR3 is TGTGCCAGCAGGGGGACAGGGGCCACAGATACGCAGTATTTT. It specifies CASRGTGATDTQYF.

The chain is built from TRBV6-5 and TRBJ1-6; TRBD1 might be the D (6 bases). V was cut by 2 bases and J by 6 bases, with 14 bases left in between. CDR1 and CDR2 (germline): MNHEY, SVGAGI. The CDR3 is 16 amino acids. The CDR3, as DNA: TGTGCCAGCAGTTACGCCGGGGTCAGGGGTAATTCACCCCTCCACTTT. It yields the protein CASSYAGVRGNSPLHF.

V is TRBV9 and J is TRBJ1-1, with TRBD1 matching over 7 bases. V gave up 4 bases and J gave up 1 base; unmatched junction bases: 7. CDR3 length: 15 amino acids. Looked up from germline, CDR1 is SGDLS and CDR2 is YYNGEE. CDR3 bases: TGTGCCAGCAGCCCAGAGGACAGGAGGAACACTGAAGCTTTCTTT. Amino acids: CASSPEDRRNTEAFF. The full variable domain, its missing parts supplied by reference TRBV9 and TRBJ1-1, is DSGVTQTPKHLITATGQRVTLRCSPRSGDLSVYWYQQSLDQGLQFLIQYYNGEERAKGNILERFSAQQFPDLHSELNLSSLELGDSALYFCASSPEDRRNTEAFFGQGTRLTVV.

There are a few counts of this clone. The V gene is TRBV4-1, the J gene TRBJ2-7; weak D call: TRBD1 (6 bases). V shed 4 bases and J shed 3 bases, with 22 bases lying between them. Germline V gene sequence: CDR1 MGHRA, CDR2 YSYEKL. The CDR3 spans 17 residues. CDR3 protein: CASSPQGNRVGGYEQYF. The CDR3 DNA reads TGCGCCAGCAGCCCCCAGGGGAACAGGGTTGGAGGCTACGAGCAGTACTTC.

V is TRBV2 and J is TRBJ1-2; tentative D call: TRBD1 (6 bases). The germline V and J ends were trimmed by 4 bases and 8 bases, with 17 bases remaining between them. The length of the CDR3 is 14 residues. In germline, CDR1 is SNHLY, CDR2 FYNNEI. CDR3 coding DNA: TGTGCCAGCAGTGCGACAGGCGTCCTGAGGGGCTACACCTTC. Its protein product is CASSATGVLRGYTF.

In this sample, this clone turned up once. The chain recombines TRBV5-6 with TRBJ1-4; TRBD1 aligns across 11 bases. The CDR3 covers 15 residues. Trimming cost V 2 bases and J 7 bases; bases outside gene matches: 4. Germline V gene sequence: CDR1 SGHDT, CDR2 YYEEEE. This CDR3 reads CASSLRTGGAEKLFF. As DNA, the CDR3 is TGTGCCAGCAGCTTAAGGACAGGGGGCGCTGAAAAACTGTTTTTT. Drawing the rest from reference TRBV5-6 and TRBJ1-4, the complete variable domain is DAGVTQSPTHLIKTRGQQVTLRCSPKSGHDTVSWYQQALGQGPQFIFQYYEEEERQRGNFPDRFSGHQFPNYSSELNVNALLLGDSALYLCASSLRTGGAEKLFFGSGTQLSVL.

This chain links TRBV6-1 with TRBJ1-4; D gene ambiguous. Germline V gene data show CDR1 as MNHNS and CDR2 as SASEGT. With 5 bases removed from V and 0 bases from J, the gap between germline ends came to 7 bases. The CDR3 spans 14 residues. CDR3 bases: TGTGCCAGCAGTAGCCATGCAACTAATGAAAAACTGTTTTTT. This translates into CASSSHATNEKLFF.

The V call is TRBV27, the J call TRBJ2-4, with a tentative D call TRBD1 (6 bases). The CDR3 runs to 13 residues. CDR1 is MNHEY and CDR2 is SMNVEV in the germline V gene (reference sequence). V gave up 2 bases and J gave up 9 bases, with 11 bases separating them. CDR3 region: CASSLGGEFIQYF. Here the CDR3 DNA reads TGTGCCAGCAGTTTAGGGGGCGAGTTCATTCAGTACTTC.

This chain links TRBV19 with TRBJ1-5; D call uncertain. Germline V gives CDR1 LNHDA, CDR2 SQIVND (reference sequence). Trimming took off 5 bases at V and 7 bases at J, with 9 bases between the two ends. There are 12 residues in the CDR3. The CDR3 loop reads CASSPQRQPQHF. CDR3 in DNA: TGTGCCAGTAGTCCCCAGCGACAGCCCCAGCATTTT. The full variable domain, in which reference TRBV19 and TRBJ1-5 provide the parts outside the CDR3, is DGGITQSPKYLFRKEGQNVTLSCEQNLNHDAMYWYRQDPGQGLRLIYYSQIVNDFQKGDIAEGYSVSREKKESFPLTVTSAQKNPTAFYLCASSPQRQPQHFGDGTRLSIL.

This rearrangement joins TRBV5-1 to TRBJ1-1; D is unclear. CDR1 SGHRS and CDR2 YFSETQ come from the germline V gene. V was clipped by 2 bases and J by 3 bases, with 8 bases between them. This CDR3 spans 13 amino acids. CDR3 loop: CASSLKEDTEAFF. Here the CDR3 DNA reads TGCGCCAGCAGCTTAAAGGAGGACACTGAAGCTTTCTTT.

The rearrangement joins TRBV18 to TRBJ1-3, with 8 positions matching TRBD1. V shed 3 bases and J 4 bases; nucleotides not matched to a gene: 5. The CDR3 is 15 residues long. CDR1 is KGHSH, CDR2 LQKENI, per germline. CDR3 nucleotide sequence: TGTGCCAGCTCACCTTCCAGGGGGCCAGGAAACACCATATATTTT. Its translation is CASSPSRGPGNTIYF.

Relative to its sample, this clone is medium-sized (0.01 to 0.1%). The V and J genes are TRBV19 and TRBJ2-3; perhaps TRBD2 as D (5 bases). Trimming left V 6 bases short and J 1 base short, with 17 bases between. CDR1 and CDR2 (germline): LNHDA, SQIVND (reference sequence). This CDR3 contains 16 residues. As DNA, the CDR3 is TGTGCCAGTAGCCCCCACTTGGGTAGCGGCACAGATACGCAGTATTTT. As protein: CASSPHLGSGTDTQYF.

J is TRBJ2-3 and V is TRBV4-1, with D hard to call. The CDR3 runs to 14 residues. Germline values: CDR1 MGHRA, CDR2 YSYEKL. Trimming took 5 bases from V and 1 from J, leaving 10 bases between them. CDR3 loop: CASSSPSGTDTQYF. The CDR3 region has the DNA TGCGCCAGCAGCTCCCCTTCTGGCACAGATACGCAGTATTTT.

CDR3 nucleotide sequence: TGTGCCAGCAGCTCGGGGGGGACTGAAGCTTTCTTT. As protein: CASSSGGTEAFF. V usage is TRBV5-4 and J usage is TRBJ1-1, with D possibly TRBD1 on 5 matching bases. CDR1 and CDR2 (germline): SGHNT, YYREEE (reference sequence). V was clipped by 3 bases and J by 5 bases, with 8 bases between them. The CDR3 covers 12 residues.

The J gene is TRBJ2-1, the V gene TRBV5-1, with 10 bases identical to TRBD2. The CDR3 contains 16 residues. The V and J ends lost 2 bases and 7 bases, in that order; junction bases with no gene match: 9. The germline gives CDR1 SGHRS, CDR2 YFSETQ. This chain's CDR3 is CASSFGLAGAQNEQFF. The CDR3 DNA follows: TGCGCCAGCAGCTTCGGGCTAGCGGGGGCTCAGAATGAGCAGTTCTTC.